This T cell receptor beta chain appears in the sequencing data of a study of blood T cells in healthy people across ages. Alongside a J-beta primer mix, a sample-barcoded 5' primer served in a second PCR lasting roughly 7 to 11 cycles. A single record per CDR3 protein comes from TCRdb applying MiXCR to the 5' RACE reads. The table shows around 1.1 million distinct CDR3 sequences, with more than 30% occurring only once. V dropped 6 bases and J dropped 5 bases, with 10 bases sitting between them. Germline lookup yields CDR1 MNHEY and CDR2 SVGAGI. CDR3 length equals 13 residues. The chain couples TRBV6-5 to TRBJ1-4; D remains unclear. The sequenced material came from blood. This receptor was identified in a man younger than 35 in good health. The CDR3 region is CASSQSWNEKLFF. CDR3 nucleotides: TGTGCCAGCAGCCAGAGCTGGAATGAAAAACTGTTTTTT.